A single TCR beta chain is shown here with its context. Its specificity is not known. The germline V gene has CDR1 SQVTM and CDR2 ANQGSEA. The CDR3 extends over 12 amino acids. V was trimmed by 2 bases and J by 2 bases, leaving 6 bases between them. The study ran the assay at deep level. TCRdb's table, derived via immunoSEQ multiplex PCR, lists solely in-frame clones and lacks some. In the table there are nearly 1 million clones, 70% to 85% of which are singletons. The source of the sample is a study of shared clonotypes between healthy human individuals. Regarding the study as a whole: Four donors showed sharing of about 4.7% of naive CD4 clonotypes.

This rearrangement joins TRBV29-1 to TRBJ1-2; unclear D gene. The sequenced sample was memory CD4+ T cells sorted from blood. Subset of the sample: CD45RA-negative fraction. The clonotype was recovered from a man between 18 and 35 years old in good health. In DNA form, the CDR3 reads TGCAGCGTTGAATTGCGGAACTATGGCTACACCTTC. Amino acid sequence: CSVELRNYGYTF.